Sequencing of this T cell receptor (beta chain) was carried out in a study of early T cells in non-severe SARS-CoV-2 infection. Study at large: Investigators sequenced bulk RNA drawn from unsorted whole blood, and chains remained unpaired. Study-wide results and limits: CD4 and private specificities were missed by VDJdb matching, which favored anti-spike CD8 responses.

Using its own MiXCR run on the 5' RACE reads, TCRdb lists one record per CDR3 protein. The profile shows about 64,000 distinct CDR3 sequences, roughly 13% of them singletons. This clonotype was seen many times. No antigen is known for it. This clonotype originated in an adult who was a healthcare worker with PCR-confirmed SARS-CoV-2 infection or an uninfected control (not recorded which). This specimen consisted of whole blood, obtained at baseline.

The CDR3 spells CASSLTGEAGELFF. Here the CDR3 DNA reads TGTGCCAGCAGTCTGACAGGGGAGGCCGGGGAGCTGTTTTTT. The chain carries TRBV28 and TRBJ2-2, with 8 bases matching TRBD1. Germline V gene data show CDR1 as MDHEN and CDR2 as SYDVKM. This CDR3 contains 14 residues. J was trimmed by 6 bases and V by 5 bases; bases with no gene match: 5.